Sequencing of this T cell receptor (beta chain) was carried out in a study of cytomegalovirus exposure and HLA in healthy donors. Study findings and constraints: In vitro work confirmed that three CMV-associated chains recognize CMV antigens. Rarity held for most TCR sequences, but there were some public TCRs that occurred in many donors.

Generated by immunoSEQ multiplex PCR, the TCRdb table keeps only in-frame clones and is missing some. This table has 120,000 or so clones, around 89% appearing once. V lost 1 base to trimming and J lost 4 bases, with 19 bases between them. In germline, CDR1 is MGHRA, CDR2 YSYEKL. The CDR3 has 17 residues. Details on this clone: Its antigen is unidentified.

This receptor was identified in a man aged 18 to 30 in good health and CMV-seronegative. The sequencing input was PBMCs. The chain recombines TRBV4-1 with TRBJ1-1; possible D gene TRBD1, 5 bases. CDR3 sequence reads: CASSQVTGSRSGTEAFF. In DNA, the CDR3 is TGCGCCAGCAGCCAAGTTACAGGATCTAGGTCGGGCACTGAAGCTTTCTTT.